Presented here are 20 T cell receptor beta chains from one specimen sequenced in a study of blood T cell repertoires in COVID-19. Data came from immunoSEQ multiplex PCR; TCRdb stores just in-frame clones and leaves some out. The sample lists under 350,000 clones, around 86% occurring once. Sample: peripheral blood. The receptor source for this set is a human donor in a cohort sampled during active COVID-19.

V usage is TRBV12-3 or TRBV12-4 and J usage is TRBJ1-2; no clear D gene. CDR3 length: 13 amino acids. Trimming stripped 3 bases from V and 6 bases from J, with 11 bases between. The CDR3 spells CASSFFGHDGYTF. The CDR3 DNA follows: TGTGCCAGCAGTTTTTTTGGGCACGATGGCTACACCTTC.

The chain uses TRBV6-2 or TRBV6-3 and TRBJ2-7, with TRBD2 matching over 13 bases. Germline-derived CDR1 and CDR2 are MNHEY and SVGEGT. V lost 3 bases to trimming and J lost 7 bases; unmatched junction nucleotides: 12. The CDR3 consists of 17 residues. The CDR3 region is CASSYLRGRLAGGEQYF. CDR3 DNA: TGTGCCAGCAGTTATCTCAGAGGTCGACTAGCGGGAGGTGAGCAGTACTTC.

The V and J genes are TRBV4-2 and TRBJ2-7, with 7 bases aligning to TRBD2. V lost 0 bases, J lost 3 bases, and 5 bases stayed unmatched. From germline, CDR1 is LGHNA and CDR2 YNFKEQ. The CDR3 loop spans 15 amino acids. The CDR3 DNA reads as TGTGCCAGCAGCCAAGAAGCTAGCGGCCTCTACGAGCAGTACTTC. Translated: CASSQEASGLYEQYF.

V gene TRBV7-8 combines with J gene TRBJ2-7; weak D call: TRBD1 (5 bases). This CDR3 is 13 amino acids long. Germline CDR1 is SGHVS and CDR2 is FQNEAQ. V was cut by 1 base and J by 5 bases, with 9 bases left in between. This CDR3 reads CASSLDRRDEQYF. CDR3 DNA sequence: TGTGCCAGCAGCTTAGATCGCAGGGACGAGCAGTACTTC.

Written as DNA, the CDR3 is TGTGCCAGCAGGGCCACAACCTACGAGCAGTACTTC. This gives the protein CASRATTYEQYF. The chain combines TRBV6-5 with TRBJ2-7, with D uncertain. The CDR3 has 12 amino acids. Germline CDR1 reads MNHEY; CDR2 reads SVGAGI. The V end lost 6 bases, the J end lost 2 bases, and 8 bases lay between the germline ends.

This clone was observed once. The chain joins TRBV6-6 to TRBJ1-5, with D possibly TRBD1 on 5 matching bases. In germline, CDR1 is MNHNY, CDR2 SVGAGI (reference sequence). Trimming cost V 6 bases and J 3 bases, with 9 bases left between them. The CDR3 totals 13 residues. CDR3 bases: TGTGCCAGCAGCGGGACTCTCAATCAGCCCCAGCATTTT. Protein product: CASSGTLNQPQHF.

The rearrangement links TRBV7-2 to TRBJ2-3, with D uncertain. The CDR3 length is 13 residues. Trimming took 1 base from V and 1 from J, leaving 3 bases between them. Germline CDR1 SGHTA, CDR2 FQGNSA. DNA of the CDR3: TGTGCCAGCAGCTTAGTCGGCACAGATACGCAGTATTTT. It codes for CASSLVGTDTQYF.

Notes on this clone: The germline gene is not matched at one end of the junction; a read error may be the cause. V is TRBV19 and J is TRBJ2-3, with D maybe TRBD2 (5 bases). Germline V CDR1 and CDR2: LNHDA, SQIVND (reference sequence). There are 14 residues in the CDR3. In nucleotides, the CDR3 is TGTGCCACTAGTGGCGGGTACCGCACAGATACGCAGTATTTT. It encodes CATSGGYRTDTQYF.

J is TRBJ1-1 and V is TRBV5-6, with 8 bases lining up with TRBD1. V was pared by 1 base and J by 11 bases, with 4 bases of the junction left unmatched. The CDR3 is 12 residues long. Germline lookup yields CDR1 SGHDT and CDR2 YYEEEE. CDR3 in amino acids: CASSLRTGPAFF. CDR3 DNA: TGTGCCAGCAGCTTGAGGACAGGGCCGGCTTTCTTT.

J is TRBJ2-1 and V is TRBV5-8; D is undetermined. With 0 bases removed from V and 0 bases from J, the gap between germline ends came to 10 bases. The germline CDR1 and CDR2 sequences are SGHTS and YDEGEE. CDR3 size: 16 residues. The CDR3 DNA follows: TGTGCCAGCAGCTTGGAGAGAGCATCCTCCTACAATGAGCAGTTCTTC. It codes for CASSLERASSYNEQFF. The whole variable domain, filled in from reference TRBV5-8 and TRBJ2-1, reads EAGVTQSPTHLIKTRGQQATLRCSPISGHTSVYWYQQALGLGLQFLLWYDEGEERNRGNFPPRFSGRQFPNYSSELNVNALELEDSALYLCASSLERASSYNEQFFGPGTRLTVL.

The CDR3 DNA reads as TGTGCCAGCAGCTTCCCTTGGACAGGGCTGGGCGGCTACACCTTC. Encoded protein: CASSFPWTGLGGYTF. The chain combines TRBV5-4 with TRBJ1-2; the match to TRBD1 covers 8 bases. Per germline, CDR1 SGHNT and CDR2 YYREEE (reference sequence). V lost 2 bases to trimming and J lost 8 bases; unmatched junction nucleotides: 11. This CDR3 has 15 amino acids.

The chain has TRBV6-6 and TRBJ2-1; 12 bases line up with TRBD2. The CDR3 sequence is 13 residues long. The germline gives CDR1 MNHNY, CDR2 SVGAGI (reference sequence). Trimming took 9 bases from V and 7 from J; bases not matched to a gene: 4. As DNA, the CDR3 is TGTGCCAGTCGACTAGCGGGAGAGAATGAGCAGTTCTTC. This translates into CASRLAGENEQFF.

V gene TRBV7-9 combines with J gene TRBJ1-1; no firm D call. The ends were cut back, 2 bases at V and 3 bases at J, with 10 bases in the middle. CDR1 and CDR2 from the germline V gene are SEHNR and FQNEAQ (reference sequence). The CDR3 length is 14 residues. In DNA form, the CDR3 reads TGTGCCAGCAGCTTAACCAGAGGAGACACTGAAGCTTTCTTT. Its translation: CASSLTRGDTEAFF.

The V gene is TRBV9, the J gene TRBJ2-1; the match to TRBD2 covers 10 bases. The CDR3 length is 15 residues. V shed 0 bases and J 9 bases; nucleotides not matched to a gene: 6. Germline values: CDR1 SGDLS, CDR2 YYNGEE. Here the CDR3 DNA reads TGTGCCAGCAGCGTAGGAGAGCGGGAGGGAGGTGAGCAGTTCTTC. Amino acid sequence: CASSVGEREGGEQFF.

This chain connects TRBV6-6 to TRBJ2-7, with TRBD2 matching 13 bases. CDR1 is MNHNY and CDR2 is SVGAGI in the germline V gene (reference sequence). Losses at the gene ends were 7 bases for V and 4 bases for J; bases not matched to a gene: 4. CDR3 length equals 14 residues. The CDR3 DNA sequence: TGTGCCAGCACCCGGACTAGCGGGAGTTACGAGCAGTACTTC. This sequence encodes CASTRTSGSYEQYF.

This chain connects TRBV28 to TRBJ1-4; TRBD1 matches at 7 bases. The J segment lost 1 base and the V segment lost 4 bases, leaving 0 bases of the junction unmatched. Germline lookup yields CDR1 MDHEN and CDR2 SYDVKM. The CDR3 sequence is 14 residues long. CDR3 protein: CASSYRGTNEKLFF. CDR3 sequence (DNA): TGTGCCAGCAGTTACAGGGGAACTAATGAAAAACTGTTTTTT. Together with reference TRBV28 and TRBJ1-4, the CDR3 gives the full variable domain: DVKVTQSSRYLVKRTGEKVFLECVQDMDHENMFWYRQDPGLGLRLIYFSYDVKMKEKGDIPEGYSVSREKKERFSLILESASTNQTSMYLCASSYRGTNEKLFFGSGTQLSVL.

The rearrangement links TRBV30 to TRBJ1-1; D perhaps matches TRBD1 (5 bases). This CDR3 comprises 14 residues. V gave up 2 bases and J gave up 1 base, with 11 bases separating them. From germline, CDR1 is GTSNPN and CDR2 SVGIG (reference sequence). CDR3 sequence reads: CAWSFRGGNTEAFF. CDR3 DNA: TGTGCCTGGAGTTTCCGGGGGGGGAACACTGAAGCTTTCTTT.

The chain recombines TRBV12-3 or TRBV12-4 with TRBJ1-5, with unresolved D. CDR3 length equals 13 residues. V lost 7 bases and J lost 6, with 13 bases in between. The CDR3 DNA is TGTGCCAGCACTACTTACCGAACTCAGCCCCAGCATTTT. This encodes CASTTYRTQPQHF.

V gene TRBV2 combines with J gene TRBJ1-2; TRBD1 might be the D (6 bases). The ends were cut back, 8 bases at V and 8 bases at J, with 18 bases in the middle. This CDR3 is 13 amino acids long. Germline V gene lookup returns CDR1 SNHLY and CDR2 FYNNEI. CDR3 coding DNA: TGTGCCAGCCAGACTCCGGGACATCTAGGCTACACCTTC. This codes for CASQTPGHLGYTF. The full variable domain, its missing parts supplied by reference TRBV2 and TRBJ1-2, is EPEVTQTPSHQVTQMGQEVILRCVPISNHLYFYWYRQILGQKVEFLVSFYNNEISEKSEIFDDQFSVERPDGSNFTLKIRSTKLEDSAMYFCASQTPGHLGYTFGSGTRLTVV.

For this clone: This same CDR3 is encoded by further DNA sequences in the sample. The V and J genes are TRBV12-3 or TRBV12-4 and TRBJ1-1, with D uncertain. This CDR3 has 12 residues. The germline V and J ends were trimmed by 5 bases and 5 bases, with 9 bases remaining between them. CDR3 DNA sequence: TGTGCCAGCAGTCCGAGAGGGACTGAAGCTTTCTTT. It translates to CASSPRGTEAFF.